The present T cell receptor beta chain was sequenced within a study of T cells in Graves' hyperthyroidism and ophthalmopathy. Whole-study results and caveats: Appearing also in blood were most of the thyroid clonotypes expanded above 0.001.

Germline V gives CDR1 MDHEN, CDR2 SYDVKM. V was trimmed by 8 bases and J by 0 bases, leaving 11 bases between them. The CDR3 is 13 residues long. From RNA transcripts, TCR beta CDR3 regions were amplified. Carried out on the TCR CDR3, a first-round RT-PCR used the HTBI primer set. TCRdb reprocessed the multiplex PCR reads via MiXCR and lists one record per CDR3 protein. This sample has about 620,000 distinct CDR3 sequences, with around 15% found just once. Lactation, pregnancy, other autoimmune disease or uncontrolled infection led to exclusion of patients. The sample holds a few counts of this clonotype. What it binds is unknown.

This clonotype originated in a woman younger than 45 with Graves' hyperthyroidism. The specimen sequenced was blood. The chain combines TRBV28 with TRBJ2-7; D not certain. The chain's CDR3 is CASLASTSYEQYF. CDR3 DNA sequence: TGTGCCAGCTTGGCAAGTACCTCCTACGAGCAGTACTTC.